Listed below are T cell receptor beta chains from one sample, sequenced in a study of cytomegalovirus exposure and HLA in healthy donors. This table comes from immunoSEQ multiplex PCR, and its TCRdb copy is limited to in-frame clones, with some not included. The sample carries about 65,000 clones, roughly nine tenths recorded once. The sample consisted of PBMCs. The receptors derive from a woman under 30 in good health and CMV-seronegative. CDR3s include the opening cysteine and the closing phenylalanine or tryptophan. A D gene is named only where the DNA matches it firmly. Size is stated for part of the rows, as once, few or many counts, or as a class when the clone is expanded.

J gene	clone size	D gene	V gene	CDR3 DNA	CDR3 protein
TRBJ1-2	many	-	TRBV10-3	TGTGCCATCAGTGAACAGGGTATCAGCTATGGCTACACCTTC	CAISEQGISYGYTF
TRBJ1-1	-	-	TRBV5-4	TGTGCCAGCAGCCCACATAAACGGGAGAACACTGAAGCTTTCTTT	CASSPHKRENTEAFF
TRBJ1-2	-	-	TRBV21-1	TGTGCCAGCAGCAAGTTGGGGCTTGGGTATGGCTACACCTTC	CASSKLGLGYGYTF
TRBJ2-7	-	-	TRBV5-6	TGTGCCAGCAGCGCCTTCTCAGGGATCGAGCAGTACTTC	CASSAFSGIEQYF
TRBJ1-1	-	-	TRBV28	TGTGCCAGCAGTAAGACACCGAACACTGAAGCTTTCTTT	CASSKTPNTEAFF
TRBJ1-2	-	TRBD1	TRBV6-1	TGTGCCAGCAGATTAGAGGCAGGGGGCAACTATGGCTACACCTTC	CASRLEAGGNYGYTF
TRBJ2-1	once	TRBD2	TRBV6-1	TGTGCCAGCGCCGTCTTACCGGGACTAGCGGATGAGCAGTTCTTC	CASAVLPGLADEQFF
TRBJ2-3	-	-	TRBV5-4	TGTGCCAGCAGCTACGGGACTTCAACCACAGATACGCAGTATTTT	CASSYGTSTTDTQYF
TRBJ2-7	-	-	TRBV11-3	TGTGCCAGCAGCTTACGGGGAGACGAGCAGTACTTC	CASSLRGDEQYF
TRBJ1-4	once	-	TRBV6-5	TGTGCCAGCAGTTACGACGACACCTTGAGGGAACTGTTTTTT	CASSYDDTLRELFF
TRBJ1-4	-	TRBD1	TRBV5-4	TGTGCCAGCAGCCCGGACAGGGGACATGAAAAACTGTTTTTT	CASSPDRGHEKLFF
TRBJ1-5	-	-	TRBV6-1	TGTGCCAGCAGTGGGGTGTTAGACTTCAATCAGCCCCAGCATTTT	CASSGVLDFNQPQHF
TRBJ1-6	-	-	TRBV6-5	TGTGCCAGCAGTGAACAGACCCCCCTCCACTTT	CASSEQTPLHF
TRBJ2-2	-	TRBD1	TRBV7-7	TGTGCTAGCAGGACAGGGTACACCGGGGAGCTGTTTTTT	CASRTGYTGELFF
TRBJ2-7	few	-	TRBV5-1	TGCGCCAGCAGCTTGGTAGGGGGCGAGCAGTACTTC	CASSLVGGEQYF
TRBJ2-7	few	TRBD1	TRBV4-3	TGCGCCAGCAGCCAAGAAGCCGGGACAGGGTCTTACGAGCAGTACTTC	CASSQEAGTGSYEQYF
TRBJ1-5	-	-	TRBV4-1	TGCGCCAGCAGCCAGTATTCGTCCGATCAGCCCCAGCATTTT	CASSQYSSDQPQHF
TRBJ2-3	-	-	TRBV7-3	TGTGCCAGCAGCGACGGGGGTACTAGCACAGATACGCAGTATTTT	CASSDGGTSTDTQYF